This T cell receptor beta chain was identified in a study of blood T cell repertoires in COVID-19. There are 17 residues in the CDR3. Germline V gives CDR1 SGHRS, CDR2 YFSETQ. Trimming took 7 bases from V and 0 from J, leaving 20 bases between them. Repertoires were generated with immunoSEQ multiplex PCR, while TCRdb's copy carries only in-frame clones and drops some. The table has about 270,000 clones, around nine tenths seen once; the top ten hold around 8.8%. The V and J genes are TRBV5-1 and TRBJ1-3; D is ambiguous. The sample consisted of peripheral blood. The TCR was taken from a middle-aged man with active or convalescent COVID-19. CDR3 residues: CASSPGNGRLSGNTIYF. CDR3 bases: TGCGCCAGCTCCCCGGGGAATGGTCGCCTCTCTGGAAACACCATATATTTT.